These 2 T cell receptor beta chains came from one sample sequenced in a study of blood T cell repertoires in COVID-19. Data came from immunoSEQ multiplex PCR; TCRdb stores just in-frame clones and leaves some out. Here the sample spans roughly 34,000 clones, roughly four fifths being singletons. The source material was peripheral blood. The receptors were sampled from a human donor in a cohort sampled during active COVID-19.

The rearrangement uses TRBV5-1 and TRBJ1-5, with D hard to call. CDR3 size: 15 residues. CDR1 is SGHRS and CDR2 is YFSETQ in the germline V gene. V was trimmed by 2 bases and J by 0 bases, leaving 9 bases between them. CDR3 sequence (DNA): TGCGCCAGCAGCTTATCCGGGAATAGCAATCAGCCCCAGCATTTT. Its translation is CASSLSGNSNQPQHF.

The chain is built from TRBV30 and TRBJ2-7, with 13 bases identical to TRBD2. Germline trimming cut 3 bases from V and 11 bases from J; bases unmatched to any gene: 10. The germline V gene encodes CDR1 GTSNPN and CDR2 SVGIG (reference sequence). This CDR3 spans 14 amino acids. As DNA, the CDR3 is TGTGCCTGGAGCCCTGGGACTAGCGGGGACACAAAGTACTTC. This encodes CAWSPGTSGDTKYF.